This T cell receptor (beta chain) comes out of a study of blood T cells in healthy people across ages. Germline values: CDR1 SGHRS, CDR2 YFSETQ. Trimming left V 3 bases short and J 2 bases short, with 9 bases between. The CDR3 is made up of 13 amino acids. The study recruited healthy Caucasian donors from Russia who were aged about 6 to 95. RNA extraction gave at least 5 micrograms of total RNA per sample. A second 7 to 11 cycle PCR used barcoded and J-beta primers. TCRdb reprocessed the 5' RACE reads via MiXCR and lists one record per CDR3 protein. The sample includes more than 650,000 distinct CDR3 sequences, less than 70% seen only once; the top ten take around 40%.

The sequencing input was blood. The V and J genes are TRBV5-1 and TRBJ2-7, with D maybe TRBD1 (6 bases). The TCR sequence derives from a man older than 75 in good health. The DNA for the CDR3 is TGCGCCAGCAGCTATGGACAGACCTACGAGCAGTACTTC. Translated, it gives CASSYGQTYEQYF.